This record concerns one T cell receptor (beta chain) sequence. This clone was seen only a few times. This receptor's antigen is unknown. Per-nucleotide qualities are absent, and no much larger clonotype sits a single base away. V gives up 0 bases and J gives up 6 bases, and the segment between their germline ends measures 19 bases. The CDR3, from cysteine to phenylalanine, totals 17 residues. The CDR3 DNA has 51 bases and is translated from base 1. From a lookup of the germline V gene (reference sequence), CDR1 and CDR2 are LGHDT and YNNKEL. The data were obtained in a study of blood T cell repertoires in COVID-19 (dated by TCRdb to about 2020). For context, the study as a whole: Recovered participants in ImmuneRACE Cohort 3 were defined by two consecutive negative NP/OP PCR tests, clearance by a healthcare professional, or resolution of symptoms. The prospective study material was composed of cDNA or gDNA derived from T cells, B-cell-depleted T cells, or PBMCs. The samples were drawn from two sources: the first 160 participants of the ongoing ImmuneRACE study, and 1,000 to 1,500 subjects contributed by 6 global collaborators. The repertoires were released in a freely available public database meant as a resource for research on the immune response to SARS-CoV-2. Subjects who had been exposed to COVID-19, were actively infected with it, or had recovered from it provided the deeply sampled blood TCRbeta repertoires that made up the dataset. Where available, HLA class I and class II types were obtained from metadata supplied by the sample provider rather than from assay-based typing. A de-identified subject ID, COVID-19 status, age in years and sex were almost always included in the sample metadata. The collaborator samples originated in the United States, Italy and Spain and spanned the acute and convalescent phases of COVID-19. Results and caveats for the whole study, not just this receptor: The quantity of clinical and demographic metadata differed by source and by participant and was supplied without curation.

TCRbeta CDR3 regions were amplified from genomic DNA by means of the immunoSEQ Assay, a bias-controlled multiplex PCR. Per the authors' processing: The number of nucleated cells in each sample was estimated from the amplification of reference gene primers within the assay. Sequence reads were collapsed and filtered to measure the absolute abundance of every unique TCRbeta CDR3 rearrangement. For each sample, productive Simpson clonality was calculated as the square root of Simpson's diversity index across productive rearrangements. TCRdb took over this immuneACCESS table, retaining in-frame rearrangements with V and J assigned. Such tables are incomplete; in checked studies, under half of the missing clones stem from an unresolved V gene, and the remainder is unexplained. Clonal size and the V and J genes are those of that table, whereas D and trimming came from the DNA. The sample table lists approximately 360,000 clones, roughly 86% of them with a count of one. The ten largest clones take up around 2% of the sample.

Participants in the prospective study were aged about 18 to 95 years, lived in some 24 United States geographic areas, and enrolled through a virtual design. In the prospective study, cohorts were assigned on the basis of participant-reported clinical history obtained from a screening survey and a study questionnaire. In the prospective study, whole blood, serum and a nasopharyngeal or oropharyngeal swab were collected from each participant by mobile phlebotomists. Additional blood draws and questionnaires over an approximately two-month period could optionally be provided by prospective study participants. Before DNA extraction, prospective study blood samples were shipped either frozen or at room temperature.

The sample consisted of PBMCs or T cells enriched from blood (not recorded which). The V and J genes are TRBV3-1 (or the pseudogene TRBV3-2) and TRBJ2-3; TRBD1 is possibly the D segment (5 matching bases). The clonotype originates from a man between 40 and 49 years old in a cohort exposed to, infected with or recovered from COVID-19 (not recorded which). The encoded CDR3 is CASSQDLVRAFEDTQYF. Here is the DNA: TGTGCCAGCAGCCAAGATCTGGTCAGGGCTTTTGAGGATACGCAGTATTTT.